A single sample is the source of the 14 T cell receptor beta chains below, sequenced in a study of blood T cells in healthy people across ages. A second PCR of about 7 to 12 cycles used a sample-barcoded 5' primer and a J-beta primer mix. MiXCR was run by TCRdb on the 5' RACE reads, yielding one entry per CDR3 protein. Among 910,000 or so distinct CDR3 sequences listed, roughly 51% were seen once. Sequencing input: blood. Receptor source: a woman aged 60 to 75 in good health.

V and J are TRBV5-1 and TRBJ1-4; D unclear. This CDR3 is built from 15 residues. The germline V gene encodes CDR1 SGHRS and CDR2 YFSETQ. Trimming took off 0 bases at V and 7 bases at J, with 13 bases between the two ends. For the CDR3, the DNA is TGCGCCAGCAGCTTGGGAGGCACAGAAGGTGAAAAACTGTTTTTT. Its protein product is CASSLGGTEGEKLFF.

The V and J genes are TRBV15 and TRBJ2-5; D uncertain. The last part of the DNA fits TRBJ2-7 better; the J call may be wrong. The CDR3 has 14 residues. CDR1 is LNHNV and CDR2 is YYDKDF in the germline V gene (reference sequence). CDR3 sequence (DNA): TGTGCCACCAGCAGAGACATCGAGCCCTACGAGCAGTACTTC. Protein: CATSRDIEPYEQYF.

Details on this clonotype: One end of the junction is discordant with germline, which a read error may explain. This chain uses TRBV9 with TRBJ2-1, with D hard to call. CDR1 and CDR2 from the germline V gene are SGDLS and YYNGEE. The CDR3 sequence is 16 residues long. The CDR3 sequence is CASSVDLHSSYNEQFF. The CDR3 DNA follows: TGTGCCAGCAGCGTAGATCTACACTCGTCCTACAATGAGCAGTTCTTT.

There are a few counts of this clonotype. The chain has TRBV27 and TRBJ2-7; the D call may be TRBD1 or TRBD2 (5 bases each). The end of the DNA fits TRBJ2-4 better, so the J call may be wrong. Germline V gene data show CDR1 as MNHEY and CDR2 as SMNVEV (reference sequence). The CDR3 sequence is 13 residues long. The CDR3 loop reads CASSREGSHIQYF. CDR3 in DNA: TGTGCCAGCAGTCGAGAGGGGAGTCACATTCAGTACTTC.

The chain uses TRBV7-2 and TRBJ2-1; 7 nucleotides line up with TRBD2. The germline gives CDR1 SGHTA, CDR2 FQGNSA. V dropped 5 bases and J dropped 12; count of bases not matched to a gene: 10. There are 13 residues in the CDR3. CDR3 DNA sequence: TGTGCCAGCAGCCGAGAACCTAGCGGCACGCAGTTCTTC. As protein: CASSREPSGTQFF.

The J gene is TRBJ2-1, the V gene TRBV10-3; D may correspond to TRBD1 or TRBD2 (5 bases each). The V gene lost 10 bases and the J gene lost 13 bases, with 23 bases spanning the gap. Germline CDR1 is ENHRY and CDR2 is SYGVKD. The CDR3 extends over 13 amino acids. The CDR3 coding sequence is TGTGCCACCCGGGACGGACGGCAAGAGACCCAGTTCTTC. It is translated as CATRDGRQETQFF.

This clonotype was counted only a few times. The chain has TRBV20-1 and TRBJ2-3; unclear D gene. This CDR3 region has 13 residues. Germline V gene sequence: CDR1 DFQATT, CDR2 SNEGSKA (reference sequence). Trimming took 0 bases from V and 2 from J, leaving 6 bases between them. The CDR3 loop is CSARDGSTDTQYF. The CDR3 DNA is TGCAGTGCTAGAGATGGGTCCACAGATACGCAGTATTTT.

This chain connects TRBV25-1 to TRBJ2-1, with D perhaps TRBD2 (6 bases). CDR3 length equals 15 residues. Germline lookup yields CDR1 MGHDK and CDR2 SYGVNS. V lost 6 bases and J lost 3, with 15 bases in between. The CDR3: CASSDPSTSYNEQFF. The DNA for the CDR3 is TGTGCCAGCAGCGACCCCTCGACTAGCTACAATGAGCAGTTCTTC.

CDR3: CASSLEGYVGEQFF. The CDR3 DNA reads as TGTGCCAGCAGCTTAGAAGGCTACGTTGGTGAGCAGTTCTTC. The chain combines TRBV7-9 with TRBJ2-1; D not resolved. Per germline, CDR1 SEHNR and CDR2 FQNEAQ (reference sequence). There are 14 residues in the CDR3. The germline V and J ends were trimmed by 1 base and 9 bases, with 13 bases remaining between them.

The V gene is TRBV4-2, the J gene TRBJ2-7; D may be TRBD1 (5 bases). V lost 0 bases and J 4 bases, leaving 13 bases between the germline ends. The CDR3 length is 15 residues. Germline loops: CDR1 LGHNA, CDR2 YNFKEQ. The CDR3 bases are TGTGCCAGCAGCCAAGATCGGGCAGGGAAGTACGAGCAGTACTTC. Translated, it gives CASSQDRAGKYEQYF.

The chain employs TRBV28 and TRBJ1-2; tentatively, D is TRBD1 (5 bases). This CDR3 has 12 residues. Deletions cut 8 bases from V and 5 bases from J, with 12 bases between. Germline CDR1 reads MDHEN; CDR2 reads SYDVKM. For the CDR3, the DNA is TGTGCCAGCGGCAGGGAGGAATATGGCTACACCTTC. This encodes CASGREEYGYTF.

V is TRBV6-2 or TRBV6-3 and J is TRBJ1-6, with D possibly matching TRBD1 (5 bases). The CDR3 is made up of 15 amino acids. Trimming cost V 5 bases and J 7 bases, with 15 bases left between them. Germline V gives CDR1 MNHEY, CDR2 SVGEGT. CDR3 in amino acids: CASSDSKGHNSPLHF. The DNA for the CDR3 is TGTGCCAGCAGTGACAGCAAGGGGCACAATTCACCCCTCCACTTT.

In this sample, this clonotype turned up once. The rearrangement links TRBV30 to TRBJ2-5; 7 bases are a match to TRBD1. This CDR3 has 13 amino acids. In germline, CDR1 is GTSNPN, CDR2 SVGIG (reference sequence). V lost 8 bases to trimming and J lost 4 bases; unmatched junction nucleotides: 10. The CDR3 is CAGRRQGIETQYF. CDR3 nucleotide sequence: TGTGCCGGACGTCGACAGGGTATAGAGACCCAGTACTTC.

CDR3 bases: TGCGCCAGCAGCTTGGTTCCGGGGGCGGGGGAGCAGTTCTTC. It codes for CASSLVPGAGEQFF. This chain joins TRBV5-1 and TRBJ2-1; possibly TRBD1 or TRBD2 for D (6 bases each). This CDR3 region has 14 residues. V was cut by 0 bases and J by 10 bases, with 14 bases left in between. The germline V gene has CDR1 SGHRS and CDR2 YFSETQ.